This entry lists 21 T cell receptor beta chains sequenced from one sample in a study of blood T cells in healthy people across ages. Through a sample-barcoded 5' primer and a J-beta primer mix, a second PCR was run for roughly 6 to 11 cycles. One entry per CDR3 protein, called by TCRdb with MiXCR from the 5' RACE reads. Among some 800,000 distinct CDR3 sequences listed, 40% to 50% were seen once. Source material: blood. The receptors here all came from a man aged 60 to 75 in good health.

The J gene is TRBJ2-1, the V gene TRBV3-1; 7 positions agree with TRBD1. V lost 2 bases to trimming and J lost 13 bases; unmatched junction nucleotides: 8. Germline loops: CDR1 LGHDT, CDR2 YNNKEL (reference sequence). This CDR3 comprises 13 residues. The CDR3: CASSQNPGQHQFF. CDR3 bases: TGTGCCAGCAGCCAAAACCCGGGACAGCATCAGTTCTTC.

This clonotype appeared a few times. The gene calls are TRBV27 and TRBJ1-2, with no clear D. CDR1 is MNHEY and CDR2 is SMNVEV in the germline V gene (reference sequence). The V and J ends lost 2 bases and 3 bases respectively, with 7 bases between them. The CDR3 loop spans 13 amino acids. The CDR3 DNA follows: TGTGCCAGCAGTTTAGTTCCCCACTATGGCTACACCTTC. This encodes CASSLVPHYGYTF.

This clonotype was counted between two and nine times. The V and J genes are TRBV27 and TRBJ2-5; TRBD1 agrees at 9 bases. Germline CDR1 and CDR2: MNHEY and SMNVEV (reference sequence). This CDR3 has 15 residues. The V segment lost 3 bases and the J segment 11 bases; nucleotides outside the gene matches: 13. This CDR3 reads CASSFGRQGDNEQYF. CDR3 DNA: TGTGCCAGCAGTTTTGGGAGACAGGGGGACAATGAGCAGTACTTC.

The chain recombines TRBV28 with TRBJ2-7; maybe TRBD1 (5 bases). In germline, CDR1 is MDHEN, CDR2 SYDVKM. This CDR3 is 11 amino acids long. V lost 10 bases and J lost 3, with 10 bases in between. The CDR3: CAISQGYEQYF. DNA of the CDR3: TGTGCCATTTCTCAGGGCTACGAGCAGTACTTC.

The chain recombines TRBV15 with TRBJ2-1; D remains unclear. This CDR3 is 14 amino acids long. The V gene lost 3 bases and the J gene lost 8 bases, with 14 bases spanning the gap. Per the germline V gene, CDR1 is LNHNV and CDR2 is YYDKDF (reference sequence). CDR3 sequence (DNA): TGTGCCACCAGCAGGGGCCTCCCAGGTGATGAGCAGTTCTTC. Its protein product is CATSRGLPGDEQFF.

The chain carries TRBV6-1 and TRBJ2-7; the D gene is possibly TRBD1 (5 bases). This CDR3 contains 13 residues. Germline lookup yields CDR1 MNHNS and CDR2 SASEGT. Trimming shortened V by 3 bases and J by 3 bases, and 9 bases separated the two germline ends. The CDR3 here is CASSDIDSYEQYF. The CDR3 coding sequence is TGTGCCAGCAGTGATATCGACAGCTACGAGCAGTACTTC.

The chain couples TRBV9 to TRBJ2-1, with 8 positions matching TRBD2. Germline CDR1 and CDR2: SGDLS and YYNGEE. The CDR3 length is 13 residues. V shed 1 base and J 10 bases; nucleotides not matched to a gene: 4. CDR3 amino acids: CASSVIAGREQFF. The CDR3 nucleotides are TGTGCCAGCAGCGTAATAGCGGGGCGAGAGCAGTTCTTC. Full variable domain (remainder filled in from reference TRBV9 and TRBJ2-1): DSGVTQTPKHLITATGQRVTLRCSPRSGDLSVYWYQQSLDQGLQFLIQYYNGEERAKGNILERFSAQQFPDLHSELNLSSLELGDSALYFCASSVIAGREQFFGPGTRLTVL.

Points on this clonotype: Germline and junction disagree at one end, which may indicate a read error. The CDR3: CASSQFSQANSGELFF. For the CDR3, the DNA is TGCGCCAGCAGCCAATTTTCTCAGGCGAACTCCGGGGAGCTGTTTTTT. The J gene is TRBJ2-2, the V gene TRBV4-3; D is unclear. Germline CDR1 and CDR2: LGHNA and YSLEER. This CDR3 region has 16 residues.

This chain uses TRBV6-1 with TRBJ2-6; D might be TRBD2 (6 bases). The V gene lost 5 bases and the J gene lost 2 bases, with 16 bases spanning the gap. CDR1 and CDR2 (germline): MNHNS, SASEGT. There are 17 residues in the CDR3. The CDR3 protein is CASSRTHLAPGANVLTF. In DNA form, the CDR3 reads TGTGCCAGCAGTCGGACCCATCTAGCGCCTGGGGCCAACGTCCTGACTTTC.

This clonotype was observed a few times. This chain connects TRBV9 to TRBJ2-1; tentatively, D is TRBD1 or TRBD2 (6 bases each). Per germline, CDR1 SGDLS and CDR2 YYNGEE. V was cut by 7 bases and J by 5 bases, with 25 bases left in between. This CDR3 is 17 amino acids long. CDR3 protein: CASRPEGAGGRHNEQFF. The CDR3 nucleotides read TGTGCCAGCCGGCCCGAGGGAGCTGGGGGGCGCCACAATGAGCAGTTCTTC.

The chain uses TRBV3-1 and TRBJ2-2; 10 bases map to TRBD2. From germline, CDR1 is LGHDT and CDR2 YNNKEL (reference sequence). CDR3 length equals 17 residues. Unmatched junction bases numbered 6, after V lost 0 bases and J lost 5 bases. CDR3 bases: TGTGCCAGCAGCCAAGATCGGGCTAGCGGGGGTACCGGGGAGCTGTTTTTT. Translation gives CASSQDRASGGTGELFF.

This clonotype has only a few counts. The chain carries TRBV27 and TRBJ2-1; 7 bases map to TRBD2. Germline trimming cut 5 bases from V and 7 bases from J; bases unmatched to any gene: 5. This CDR3 is 13 amino acids long. CDR1 and CDR2 (germline): MNHEY, SMNVEV (reference sequence). This chain's CDR3 is CASSPLSGNEQFF. In nucleotides, the CDR3 is TGTGCCAGCAGTCCTCTTAGCGGGAATGAGCAGTTCTTC.

The gene calls are TRBV7-9 and TRBJ2-7; D is uncertain. The CDR3 totals 15 residues. Germline-derived CDR1 and CDR2 are SEHNR and FQNEAQ (reference sequence). V was cut by 5 bases and J by 0 bases, with 14 bases left in between. CDR3 nucleotide sequence: TGTGCCAGCAGCGATATCGCACGGCTCTCCTACGAGCAGTACTTC. Translated, it gives CASSDIARLSYEQYF.

There are a few counts of this clonotype. The chain has TRBV3-1 and TRBJ2-7; 7 bases agree with TRBD2. Germline lookup yields CDR1 LGHDT and CDR2 YNNKEL (reference sequence). This CDR3 comprises 17 residues. V lost 0 bases to trimming and J lost 4 bases; unmatched junction nucleotides: 12. The DNA for the CDR3 is TGTGCCAGCAGCCAAGAAGGGAGGGCCGGGCTTCAATACGAGCAGTACTTC. The encoded protein is CASSQEGRAGLQYEQYF.

This clonotype was picked up many times. The gene calls are TRBV7-2 and TRBJ2-5; D is undetermined. Germline V gives CDR1 SGHTA, CDR2 FQGNSA. The CDR3 spans 12 residues. V lost 5 bases and J 5 bases, leaving 9 bases between the germline ends. CDR3 bases: TGTGCCAGCAGCCCCCGCACGGAGACCCAGTACTTC. Translated, it gives CASSPRTETQYF.

The rearrangement joins TRBV5-1 to TRBJ2-7; D gene unclear. V dropped 1 base and J dropped 2 bases, with 7 bases sitting between them. From germline, CDR1 is SGHRS and CDR2 YFSETQ. The CDR3 contains 13 residues. The CDR3 bases are TGCGCCAGCAGCTTGCCGCCCGCCTACGAGCAGTACTTC. Protein product: CASSLPPAYEQYF.

The V and J genes are TRBV27 and TRBJ1-5, with D maybe TRBD1 (5 bases). The CDR3 is made up of 13 amino acids. Deletions cut 8 bases from V and 5 bases from J, with 13 bases between. Germline CDR1 and CDR2: MNHEY and SMNVEV (reference sequence). The CDR3 protein is CASSDILHQPQHF. The CDR3 bases are TGTGCCAGCTCGGACATTCTCCATCAGCCCCAGCATTTT.

About this clonotype: At one boundary the junction diverges from the germline segment, which might be a read error. The chain's CDR3 is CAGSHKGISDTQYF. CDR3 sequence (DNA): TGTGCCGGCAGCCACAAGGGGATTTCAGATACGCAGTATTTT. This rearrangement joins TRBV3-1 to TRBJ2-3; D is possibly TRBD1 (5 bases). CDR3 length: 14 amino acids. Germline CDR1 LGHDT, CDR2 YNNKEL (reference sequence).

The chain combines TRBV20-1 with TRBJ1-2, with a possible D match to TRBD1 (5 bases). Germline values: CDR1 DFQATT, CDR2 SNEGSKA (reference sequence). V dropped 3 bases and J dropped 6 bases, with 14 bases sitting between them. The CDR3 has 13 amino acids. The CDR3 DNA is TGCAGTGCTAGGGGAGGACACAGAAATGGCTACACCTTC. Translated, it gives CSARGGHRNGYTF.

This sequence joins TRBV3-1 and TRBJ2-7; D possibly corresponds to TRBD1 (8 bases). The V end was cut by 6 bases, the J end by 2 bases, with 17 bases between. The CDR3 has 15 amino acids. The V gene's germline CDR1 is LGHDT and CDR2 YNNKEL (reference sequence). Here the CDR3 reads CASRNYRGGTYEQYF. The CDR3, as DNA: TGTGCCAGCAGAAATTACAGGGGGGGAACCTACGAGCAGTACTTC.

V gene TRBV27 combines with J gene TRBJ1-6; 8 bases are a match to TRBD1. Germline lookup yields CDR1 MNHEY and CDR2 SMNVEV (reference sequence). The V and J ends lost 2 bases and 9 bases, in that order; junction bases with no gene match: 6. The CDR3 extends over 15 amino acids. CDR3 DNA sequence: TGTGCCAGCAGTTTAAAGGGACAGGCAGGTTCACCCCTCCACTTT. It codes for CASSLKGQAGSPLHF.